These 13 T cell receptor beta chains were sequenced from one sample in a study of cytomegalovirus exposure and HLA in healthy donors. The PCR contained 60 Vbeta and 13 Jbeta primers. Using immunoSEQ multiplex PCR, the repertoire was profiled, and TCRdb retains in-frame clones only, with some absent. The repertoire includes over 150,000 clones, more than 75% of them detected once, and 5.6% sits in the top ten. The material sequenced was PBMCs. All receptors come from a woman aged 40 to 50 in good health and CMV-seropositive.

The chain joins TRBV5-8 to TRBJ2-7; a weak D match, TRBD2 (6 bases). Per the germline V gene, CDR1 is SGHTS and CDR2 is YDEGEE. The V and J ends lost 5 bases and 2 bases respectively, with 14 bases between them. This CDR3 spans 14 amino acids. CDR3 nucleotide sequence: TGTGCCAGCAGTTCCGATTGGGGGGCCTACGAGCAGTACTTC. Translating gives CASSSDWGAYEQYF. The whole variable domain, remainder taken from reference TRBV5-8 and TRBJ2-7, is EAGVTQSPTHLIKTRGQQATLRCSPISGHTSVYWYQQALGLGLQFLLWYDEGEERNRGNFPPRFSGRQFPNYSSELNVNALELEDSALYLCASSSDWGAYEQYFGPGTRLTVT.

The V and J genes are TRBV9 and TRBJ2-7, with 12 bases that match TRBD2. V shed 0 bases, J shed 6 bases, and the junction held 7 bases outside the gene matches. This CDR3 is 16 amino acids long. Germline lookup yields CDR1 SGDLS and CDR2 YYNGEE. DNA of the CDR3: TGTGCCAGCAGCGTAGATTGGACTAGCGGGATTGGCGAGCAGTACTTC. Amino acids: CASSVDWTSGIGEQYF. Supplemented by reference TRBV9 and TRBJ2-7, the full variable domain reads DSGVTQTPKHLITATGQRVTLRCSPRSGDLSVYWYQQSLDQGLQFLIQYYNGEERAKGNILERFSAQQFPDLHSELNLSSLELGDSALYFCASSVDWTSGIGEQYFGPGTRLTVT.

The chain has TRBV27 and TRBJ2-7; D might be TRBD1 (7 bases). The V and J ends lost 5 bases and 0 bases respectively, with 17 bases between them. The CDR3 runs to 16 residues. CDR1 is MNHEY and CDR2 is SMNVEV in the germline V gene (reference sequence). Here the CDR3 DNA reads TGTGCCAGCAGTCGGGGGACAGATCGCTTCTCCTACGAGCAGTACTTC. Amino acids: CASSRGTDRFSYEQYF.

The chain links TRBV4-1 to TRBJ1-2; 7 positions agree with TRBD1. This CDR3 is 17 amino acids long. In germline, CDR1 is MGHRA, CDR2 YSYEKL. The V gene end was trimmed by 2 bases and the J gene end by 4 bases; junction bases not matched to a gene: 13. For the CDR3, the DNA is TGCGCCAGCAGCCAACTACAGGGGTCCTCCTATGGCTATGGCTACACCTTC. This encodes CASSQLQGSSYGYGYTF.

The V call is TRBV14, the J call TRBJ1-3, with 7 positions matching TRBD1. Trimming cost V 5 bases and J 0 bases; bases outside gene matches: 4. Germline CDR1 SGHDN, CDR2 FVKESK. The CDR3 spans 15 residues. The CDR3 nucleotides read TGTGCCAGCAGCTCTTACAGGGGCTCTGGAAACACCATATATTTT. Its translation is CASSSYRGSGNTIYF.

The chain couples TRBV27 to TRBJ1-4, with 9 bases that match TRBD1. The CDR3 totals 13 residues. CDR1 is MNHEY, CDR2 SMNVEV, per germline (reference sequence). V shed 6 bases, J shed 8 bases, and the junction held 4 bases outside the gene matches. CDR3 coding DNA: TGTGCCAGCAGGCGGACAGGGGACGAAAAACTGTTTTTT. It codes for CASRRTGDEKLFF.

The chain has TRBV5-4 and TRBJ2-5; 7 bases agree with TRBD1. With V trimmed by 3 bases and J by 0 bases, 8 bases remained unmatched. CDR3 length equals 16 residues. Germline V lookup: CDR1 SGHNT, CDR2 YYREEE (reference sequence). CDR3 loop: CASSSGQVEYQETQYF. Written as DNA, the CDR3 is TGTGCCAGCAGCTCCGGACAGGTGGAGTACCAAGAGACCCAGTACTTC. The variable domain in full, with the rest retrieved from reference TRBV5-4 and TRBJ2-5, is ETGVTQSPTHLIKTRGQQVTLRCSSQSGHNTVSWYQQALGQGPQFIFQYYREEENGRGNFPPRFSGLQFPNYSSELNVNALELDDSALYLCASSSGQVEYQETQYFGPGTRLLVL.

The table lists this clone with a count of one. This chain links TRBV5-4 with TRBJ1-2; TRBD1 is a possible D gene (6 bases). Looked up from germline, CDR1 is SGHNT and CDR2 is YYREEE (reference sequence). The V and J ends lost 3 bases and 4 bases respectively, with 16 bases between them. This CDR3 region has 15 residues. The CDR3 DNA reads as TGTGCCAGCAGCTCCTCGACAGGCCTGGGCTATGGCTACACCTTC. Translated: CASSSSTGLGYGYTF.

This CDR3 reads CASSASGLGANVLTF. The CDR3 nucleotides are TGTGCCAGCAGTGCCTCGGGACTCGGGGCCAACGTCCTGACTTTC. The rearrangement links TRBV28 to TRBJ2-6; D is perhaps TRBD2 (6 bases). The CDR3 length is 15 residues. Germline values: CDR1 MDHEN, CDR2 SYDVKM. Trimming took 5 bases from V and 4 from J, leaving 12 bases between them.

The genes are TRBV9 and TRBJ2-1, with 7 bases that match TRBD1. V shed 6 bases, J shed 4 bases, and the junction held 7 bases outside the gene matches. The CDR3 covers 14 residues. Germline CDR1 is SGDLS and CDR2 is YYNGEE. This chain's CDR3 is CASNQGQVYNEQFF. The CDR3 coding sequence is TGTGCCAGCAACCAAGGACAGGTTTACAATGAGCAGTTCTTC. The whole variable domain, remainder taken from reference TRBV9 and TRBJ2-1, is DSGVTQTPKHLITATGQRVTLRCSPRSGDLSVYWYQQSLDQGLQFLIQYYNGEERAKGNILERFSAQQFPDLHSELNLSSLELGDSALYFCASNQGQVYNEQFFGPGTRLTVL.

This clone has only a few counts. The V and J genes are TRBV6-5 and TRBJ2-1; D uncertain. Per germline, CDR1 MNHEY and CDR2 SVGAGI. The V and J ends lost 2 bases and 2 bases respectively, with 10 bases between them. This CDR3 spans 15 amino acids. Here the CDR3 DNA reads TGTGCCAGCAGTTACGAAGCCACCCCCTACAATGAGCAGTTCTTC. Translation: CASSYEATPYNEQFF.

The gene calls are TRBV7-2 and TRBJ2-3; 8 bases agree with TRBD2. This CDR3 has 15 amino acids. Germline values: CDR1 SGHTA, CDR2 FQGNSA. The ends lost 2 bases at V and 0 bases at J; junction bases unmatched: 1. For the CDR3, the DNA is TGTGCCAGCAGCTTAAGCGGGAGAAGCACAGATACGCAGTATTTT. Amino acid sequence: CASSLSGRSTDTQYF.

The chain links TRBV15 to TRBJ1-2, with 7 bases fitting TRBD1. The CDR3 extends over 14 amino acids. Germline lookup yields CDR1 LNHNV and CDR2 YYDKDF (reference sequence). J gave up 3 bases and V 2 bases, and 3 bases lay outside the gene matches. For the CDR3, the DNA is TGTGCCACCAGCAGAAGGACAGGCGACTATGGCTACACCTTC. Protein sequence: CATSRRTGDYGYTF.